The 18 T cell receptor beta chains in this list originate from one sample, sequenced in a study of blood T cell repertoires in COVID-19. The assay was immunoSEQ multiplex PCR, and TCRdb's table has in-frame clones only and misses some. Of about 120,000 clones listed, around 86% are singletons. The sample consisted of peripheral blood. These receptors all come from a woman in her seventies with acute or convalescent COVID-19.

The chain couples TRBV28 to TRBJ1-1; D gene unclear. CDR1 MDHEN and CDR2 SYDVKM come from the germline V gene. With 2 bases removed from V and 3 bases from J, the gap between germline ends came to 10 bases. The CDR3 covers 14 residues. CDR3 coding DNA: TGTGCCAGCAGTTTACAGGCTCATTACACTGAAGCTTTCTTT. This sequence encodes CASSLQAHYTEAFF. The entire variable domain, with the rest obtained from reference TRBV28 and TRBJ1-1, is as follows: DVKVTQSSRYLVKRTGEKVFLECVQDMDHENMFWYRQDPGLGLRLIYFSYDVKMKEKGDIPEGYSVSREKKERFSLILESASTNQTSMYLCASSLQAHYTEAFFGQGTRLTVV.

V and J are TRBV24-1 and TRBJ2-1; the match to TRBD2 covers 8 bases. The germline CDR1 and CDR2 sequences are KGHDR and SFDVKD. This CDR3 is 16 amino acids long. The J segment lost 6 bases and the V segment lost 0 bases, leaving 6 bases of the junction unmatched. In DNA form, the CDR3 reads TGTGCCACCAGTGATTTGGGGCGGGGGGAAACCAATGAGCAGTTCTTC. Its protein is CATSDLGRGETNEQFF.

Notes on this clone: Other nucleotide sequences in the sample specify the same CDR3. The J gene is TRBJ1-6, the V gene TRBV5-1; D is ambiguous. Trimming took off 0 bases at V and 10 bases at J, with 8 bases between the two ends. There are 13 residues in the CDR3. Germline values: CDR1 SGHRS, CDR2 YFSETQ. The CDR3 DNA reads TGCGCCAGCAGCTTGGAGGGAGGCTCACCCCTCCACTTT. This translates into CASSLEGGSPLHF. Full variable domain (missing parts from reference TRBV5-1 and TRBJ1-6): KAGVTQTPRYLIKTRGQQVTLSCSPISGHRSVSWYQQTPGQGLQFLFEYFSETQRNKGNFPGRFSGRQFSNSRSEMNVSTLELGDSALYLCASSLEGGSPLHFGNGTRLTVT.

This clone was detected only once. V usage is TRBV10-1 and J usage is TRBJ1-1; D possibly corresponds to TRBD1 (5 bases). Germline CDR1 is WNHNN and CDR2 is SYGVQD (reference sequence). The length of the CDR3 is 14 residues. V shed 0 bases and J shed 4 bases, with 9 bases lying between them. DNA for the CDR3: TGCGCCAGCAGTGAGTCGGGGGGTAGCACTGAAGCTTTCTTT. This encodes CASSESGGSTEAFF.

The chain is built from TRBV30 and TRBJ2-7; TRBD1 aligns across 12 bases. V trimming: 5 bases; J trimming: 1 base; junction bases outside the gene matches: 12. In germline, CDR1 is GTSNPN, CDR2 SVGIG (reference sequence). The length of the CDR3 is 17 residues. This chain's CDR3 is CAWDPGQGAATSYEQYF. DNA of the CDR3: TGTGCCTGGGACCCGGGACAGGGGGCGGCTACGTCCTACGAGCAGTACTTC.

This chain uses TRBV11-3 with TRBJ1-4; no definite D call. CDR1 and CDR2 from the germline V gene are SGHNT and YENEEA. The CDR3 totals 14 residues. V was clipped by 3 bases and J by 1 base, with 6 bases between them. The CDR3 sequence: CASSFGGTNEKLFF. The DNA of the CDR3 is TGTGCCAGCAGCTTTGGAGGAACTAATGAAAAACTGTTTTTT.

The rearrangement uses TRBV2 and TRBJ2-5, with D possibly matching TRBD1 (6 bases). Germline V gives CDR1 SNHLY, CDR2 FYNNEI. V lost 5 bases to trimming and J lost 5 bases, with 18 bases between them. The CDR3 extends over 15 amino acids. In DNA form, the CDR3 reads TGTGCCAGCAGTCAATACAGGGTCTTCAGTGAGACCCAGTACTTC. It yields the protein CASSQYRVFSETQYF.

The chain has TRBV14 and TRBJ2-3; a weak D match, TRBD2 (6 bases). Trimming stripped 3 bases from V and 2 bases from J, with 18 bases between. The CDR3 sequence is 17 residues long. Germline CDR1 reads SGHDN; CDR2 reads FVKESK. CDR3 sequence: CASSQLRWGGPTDTQYF. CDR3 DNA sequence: TGTGCCAGCAGCCAGCTACGATGGGGAGGCCCCACAGATACGCAGTATTTT.

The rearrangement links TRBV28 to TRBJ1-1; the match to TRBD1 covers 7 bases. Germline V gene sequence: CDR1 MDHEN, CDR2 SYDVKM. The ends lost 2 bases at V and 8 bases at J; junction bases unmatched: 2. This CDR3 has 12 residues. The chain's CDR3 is CASSLPDREAFF. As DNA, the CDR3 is TGTGCCAGCAGTTTACCGGACAGGGAAGCTTTCTTT.

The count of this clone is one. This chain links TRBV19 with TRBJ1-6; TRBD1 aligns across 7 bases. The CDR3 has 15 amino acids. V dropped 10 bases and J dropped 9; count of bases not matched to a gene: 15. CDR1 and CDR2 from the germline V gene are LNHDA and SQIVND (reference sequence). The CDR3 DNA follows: TGTGCCACCACATCTACGGCAGGGGGTGGTTCACCCCTCCACTTT. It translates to CATTSTAGGGSPLHF. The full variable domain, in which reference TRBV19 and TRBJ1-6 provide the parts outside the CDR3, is DGGITQSPKYLFRKEGQNVTLSCEQNLNHDAMYWYRQDPGQGLRLIYYSQIVNDFQKGDIAEGYSVSREKKESFPLTVTSAQKNPTAFYLCATTSTAGGGSPLHFGNGTRLTVT.

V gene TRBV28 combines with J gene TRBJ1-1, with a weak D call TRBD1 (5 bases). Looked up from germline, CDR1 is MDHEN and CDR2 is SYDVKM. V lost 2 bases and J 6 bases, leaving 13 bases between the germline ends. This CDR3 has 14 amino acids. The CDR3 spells CASSLGQGYAEAFF. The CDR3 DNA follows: TGTGCCAGCAGTTTAGGCCAGGGTTACGCTGAAGCTTTCTTT. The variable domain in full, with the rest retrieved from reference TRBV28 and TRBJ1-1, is DVKVTQSSRYLVKRTGEKVFLECVQDMDHENMFWYRQDPGLGLRLIYFSYDVKMKEKGDIPEGYSVSREKKERFSLILESASTNQTSMYLCASSLGQGYAEAFFGQGTRLTVV.

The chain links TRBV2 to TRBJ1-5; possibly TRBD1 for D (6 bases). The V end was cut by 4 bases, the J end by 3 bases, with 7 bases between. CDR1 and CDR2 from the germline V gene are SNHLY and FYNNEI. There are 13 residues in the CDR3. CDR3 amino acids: CASSGTDNQPQHF. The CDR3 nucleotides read TGTGCCAGCAGTGGGACAGACAATCAGCCCCAGCATTTT.

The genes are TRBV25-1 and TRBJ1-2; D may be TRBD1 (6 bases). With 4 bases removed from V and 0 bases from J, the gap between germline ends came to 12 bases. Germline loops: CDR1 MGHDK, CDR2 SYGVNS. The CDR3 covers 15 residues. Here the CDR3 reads CASSGGGATNYGYTF. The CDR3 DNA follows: TGTGCCAGCAGTGGAGGGGGAGCTACTAACTATGGCTACACCTTC.

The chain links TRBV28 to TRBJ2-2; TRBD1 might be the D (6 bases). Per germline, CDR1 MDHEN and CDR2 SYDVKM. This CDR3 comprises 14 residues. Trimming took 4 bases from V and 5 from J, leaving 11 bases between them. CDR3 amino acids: CASSSGTPTGELFF. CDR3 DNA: TGTGCCAGCAGTTCCGGGACACCAACCGGGGAGCTGTTTTTT.

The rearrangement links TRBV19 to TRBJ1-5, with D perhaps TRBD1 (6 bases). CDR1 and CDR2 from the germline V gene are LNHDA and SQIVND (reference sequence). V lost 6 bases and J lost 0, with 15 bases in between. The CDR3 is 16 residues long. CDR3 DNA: TGTGCCAGTAGCTTCGGGGGGGCTGGTAGCAATCAGCCCCAGCATTTT. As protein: CASSFGGAGSNQPQHF. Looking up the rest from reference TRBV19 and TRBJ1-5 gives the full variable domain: DGGITQSPKYLFRKEGQNVTLSCEQNLNHDAMYWYRQDPGQGLRLIYYSQIVNDFQKGDIAEGYSVSREKKESFPLTVTSAQKNPTAFYLCASSFGGAGSNQPQHFGDGTRLSIL.

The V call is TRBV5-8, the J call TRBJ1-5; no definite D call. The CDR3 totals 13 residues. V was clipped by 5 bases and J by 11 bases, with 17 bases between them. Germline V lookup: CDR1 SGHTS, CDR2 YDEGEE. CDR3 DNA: TGTGCCAGCAGTCGCGGCTCATTCGGGGCCCAGCATTTT. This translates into CASSRGSFGAQHF.

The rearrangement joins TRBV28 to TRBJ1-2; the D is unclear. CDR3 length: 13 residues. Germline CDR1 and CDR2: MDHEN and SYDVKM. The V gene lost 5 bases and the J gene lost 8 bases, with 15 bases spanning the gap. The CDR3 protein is CASSPPRRGGYTF. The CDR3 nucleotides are TGTGCCAGCAGTCCCCCTCGTCGCGGAGGCTACACCTTC.

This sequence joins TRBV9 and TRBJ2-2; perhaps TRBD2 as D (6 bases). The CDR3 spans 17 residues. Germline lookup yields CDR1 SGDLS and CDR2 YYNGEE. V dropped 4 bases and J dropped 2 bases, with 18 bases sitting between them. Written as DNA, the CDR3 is TGTGCCAGCAGCTCACCCAGATCCGGGACTAACACCGGGGAGCTGTTTTTT. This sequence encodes CASSSPRSGTNTGELFF.